A selection of T cell receptor beta chains follows, all from one sample in a study of cytomegalovirus exposure and HLA in healthy donors. Profiled with immunoSEQ multiplex PCR; TCRdb holds only in-frame clones, not every one. Of roughly 160,000 clones listed, approximately 79% were seen once; the top ten hold about 14%. The sample consisted of PBMCs. The receptor source for this set is a man over 45 in good health and CMV-seropositive. The CDR3 runs from the conserved cysteine through the conserved F or W. Each record gives: CDR3 protein, CDR3 DNA, J gene, V gene, D gene, clone size. D genes are given only for firm matches. Clone size is not always given. Where it is, it says once, few, many or a class for expanded clones.

CDR3: CATSAGGPSTDTQYF
DNA: TGTGCCACCTCGGCAGGGGGGCCTAGCACAGATACGCAGTATTTT
J: TRBJ2-3
V: TRBV2
D: NA
size: NA

CDR3: CASSYSGQGVYGYTF
DNA: TGTGCCAGCAGTTACTCGGGGCAGGGGGTCTATGGCTACACCTTC
J: TRBJ1-2
V: TRBV6-5
D: TRBD1
size: NA

CDR3: CASSLAGTSGGTNIQYF
DNA: TGTGCCAGCAGCTTAGCCGGGACTAGCGGGGGAACAAACATTCAGTACTTC
J: TRBJ2-4
V: TRBV7-2
D: TRBD2
size: NA

CDR3: CASSAFVTQGGNTIYF
DNA: TGTGCCAGCAGTGCGTTCGTGACACAGGGAGGAAACACCATATATTTT
J: TRBJ1-3
V: TRBV25-1
D: NA
size: NA

CDR3: CARGGTSVPDTQYF
DNA: TGTGCCAGAGGAGGGACTAGCGTTCCAGATACGCAGTATTTT
J: TRBJ2-3
V: TRBV2
D: TRBD2
size: NA

CDR3: CASSLVGGEVNTEAFF
DNA: TGCGCCAGCAGCTTGGTTGGAGGGGAGGTGAACACTGAAGCTTTCTTT
J: TRBJ1-1
V: TRBV5-1
D: NA
size: NA

CDR3: CASSETLGGETQYF
DNA: TGTGCCAGCAGTGAAACTCTGGGAGGCGAGACCCAGTACTTC
J: TRBJ2-5
V: TRBV6-1
D: NA
size: NA

CDR3: CASSQGTSTDTQYF
DNA: TGCGCCAGCAGCCAGGGGACTAGCACAGATACGCAGTATTTT
J: TRBJ2-3
V: TRBV4-1
D: NA
size: NA

CDR3: CASSLAGGPGELFF
DNA: TGTGCCAGCAGCTTGGCCGGTGGTCCCGGGGAGCTGTTTTTT
J: TRBJ2-2
V: TRBV5-4
D: NA
size: NA

CDR3: CASSFGTWRTDTQYF
DNA: TGTGCCAGCAGCTTCGGTACTTGGAGGACAGATACGCAGTATTTT
J: TRBJ2-3
V: TRBV7-9
D: NA
size: NA

CDR3: CASSGDRHNEQFF
DNA: TGTGCCAGCAGTGGGGACAGACACAATGAGCAGTTCTTC
J: TRBJ2-1
V: TRBV6-4
D: TRBD1
size: few

CDR3: CASSGRDIGSYEQYF
DNA: TGTGCCAGCAGTGGCCGGGACATTGGCTCCTACGAGCAGTACTTC
J: TRBJ2-7
V: TRBV2
D: NA
size: NA

CDR3: CASAHGTESYNEQFF
DNA: TGTGCCAGCGCCCACGGGACAGAGTCCTACAATGAGCAGTTCTTC
J: TRBJ2-1
V: TRBV27
D: TRBD1
size: many

CDR3: CSATTAVDTEAFF
DNA: TGCAGCGCCACGACAGCCGTGGACACTGAAGCTTTCTTT
J: TRBJ1-1
V: TRBV29-1
D: NA
size: NA

CDR3: CASSTNRGSKDGYTF
DNA: TGTGCCAGCAGCACAAACAGGGGCTCGAAGGATGGCTACACCTTC
J: TRBJ1-2
V: TRBV7-2
D: TRBD1
size: NA

CDR3: CASSPRAGLAGGTDTQYF
DNA: TGTGCCAGCAGCCCGCGAGCAGGACTAGCGGGGGGAACGGATACGCAGTATTTT
J: TRBJ2-3
V: TRBV7-6
D: TRBD2
size: once

CDR3: CASSLGQIYNSPLHF
DNA: TGTGCCAGCAGCTTAGGACAGATTTATAATTCACCCCTCCACTTT
J: TRBJ1-6
V: TRBV7-8
D: NA
size: NA

CDR3: CASSATAAEQYF
DNA: TGTGCCAGCAGCGCGACAGCAGCCGAGCAGTACTTC
J: TRBJ2-7
V: TRBV2
D: NA
size: NA

CDR3: CASSLDNYGYTF
DNA: TGTGCCAGCAGCTTGGACAATTATGGCTACACCTTC
J: TRBJ1-2
V: TRBV5-6
D: NA
size: NA

CDR3: CASSLAGGPYEQYF
DNA: TGTGCCAGCAGCTTAGCAGGGGGCCCCTACGAGCAGTACTTC
J: TRBJ2-7
V: TRBV7-9
D: TRBD1
size: NA

CDR3: CASSLTSVNEQFF
DNA: TGTGCCAGCAGCTTAACTAGCGTCAACGAGCAGTTCTTC
J: TRBJ2-1
V: TRBV7-7
D: TRBD2
size: NA

CDR3: CASSQDWESNQPQHF
DNA: TGCGCCAGCAGCCAAGATTGGGAGAGCAATCAGCCCCAGCATTTT
J: TRBJ1-5
V: TRBV4-3
D: NA
size: NA

CDR3: CASSLTSGGTTSTDTQYF
DNA: TGTGCCAGCAGCCTGACTAGCGGGGGTACAACTAGCACAGATACGCAGTATTTT
J: TRBJ2-3
V: TRBV5-6
D: TRBD2
size: few

CDR3: CASSLAHSYNEQFF
DNA: TGTGCCAGCAGCTTAGCCCATTCCTACAATGAGCAGTTCTTC
J: TRBJ2-1
V: TRBV7-2
D: NA
size: few

CDR3: CASKQVGSSGKNIQYF
DNA: TGTGCCAGCAAGCAAGTCGGGTCTAGCGGCAAAAACATTCAGTACTTC
J: TRBJ2-4
V: TRBV27
D: TRBD2
size: NA

CDR3: CASKSTGDSEQYF
DNA: TGTGCCAGCAAAAGTACAGGGGATTCCGAGCAGTACTTC
J: TRBJ2-7
V: TRBV6-5
D: TRBD1
size: NA

CDR3: CASSLQGYEIYGYTF
DNA: TGTGCCAGCAGCTTACAGGGATACGAGATATATGGCTACACCTTC
J: TRBJ1-2
V: TRBV7-9
D: NA
size: NA

CDR3: CASSLPSSRRDTIYF
DNA: TGTGCCAGCAGCCTTCCGTCGTCACGCCGGGACACCATATATTTT
J: TRBJ1-3
V: TRBV5-6
D: NA
size: NA

CDR3: CATSRARRGHYGYTF
DNA: TGTGCCACCAGCAGAGCACGCAGGGGGCACTATGGCTACACCTTC
J: TRBJ1-2
V: TRBV15
D: TRBD1
size: NA

CDR3: CASSHSYSQAGNTIYF
DNA: TGTGCCAGCAGTCATAGTTATAGTCAGGCTGGAAACACCATATATTTT
J: TRBJ1-3
V: TRBV7-8
D: NA
size: once

CDR3: CASSFGDSDFNEQFF
DNA: TGTGCCAGCAGCTTCGGAGACAGCGACTTCAATGAGCAGTTCTTC
J: TRBJ2-1
V: TRBV5-8
D: NA
size: NA

CDR3: CASRSRDRDYGYTF
DNA: TGTGCCAGCAGGTCCCGGGACAGGGACTATGGCTACACCTTC
J: TRBJ1-2
V: TRBV6-1
D: TRBD1
size: NA

CDR3: CASSLAAGPEQPQHF
DNA: TGTGCCAGCAGCTTAGCTGCAGGGCCGGAGCAGCCCCAGCATTTT
J: TRBJ1-5
V: TRBV7-8
D: NA
size: NA

CDR3: CASSPRRTGDAGELFF
DNA: TGTGCCAGCAGCCCCCGGAGGACAGGGGACGCCGGGGAGCTGTTTTTT
J: TRBJ2-2
V: TRBV5-6
D: TRBD1
size: NA

CDR3: CASSLGTGSSYSNQPQHF
DNA: TGTGCCAGCAGTTTGGGGACAGGCTCTTCTTATAGCAATCAGCCCCAGCATTTT
J: TRBJ1-5
V: TRBV28
D: TRBD1
size: NA

CDR3: CASSEKANTEAFF
DNA: TGTGCCAGCAGTGAAAAAGCGAACACTGAAGCTTTCTTT
J: TRBJ1-1
V: TRBV6-1
D: NA
size: NA

CDR3: CSVLLTHRSGANVLTF
DNA: TGCAGCGTGCTTCTGACTCACCGGTCTGGGGCCAACGTCCTGACTTTC
J: TRBJ2-6
V: TRBV29-1
D: NA
size: NA

CDR3: CASDRLGTGFNSPLHF
DNA: TGTGCCAGCGACCGCCTCGGGACAGGGTTTAATTCACCCCTCCACTTT
J: TRBJ1-6
V: TRBV7-9
D: TRBD1
size: NA

CDR3: CASGAGSATNEKLFF
DNA: TGTGCCAGCGGAGCAGGGTCCGCAACTAATGAAAAACTGTTTTTT
J: TRBJ1-4
V: TRBV28
D: NA
size: NA

CDR3: CASSLASLAGNNEQFF
DNA: TGTGCCAGCAGCTTGGCATCACTAGCGGGGAACAATGAGCAGTTCTTC
J: TRBJ2-1
V: TRBV5-8
D: TRBD2
size: NA

CDR3: CASGRPGTSGSYNEQFF
DNA: TGTGCTAGTGGCCGGCCCGGGACTAGCGGGTCCTACAATGAGCAGTTCTTC
J: TRBJ2-1
V: TRBV12-5
D: TRBD2
size: NA

CDR3: CASSPADRGNTGELFF
DNA: TGTGCCAGCAGCCCAGCGGACAGGGGGAACACCGGGGAGCTGTTTTTT
J: TRBJ2-2
V: TRBV11-1
D: TRBD1
size: NA

CDR3: CASSPETGSRVWGEQFF
DNA: TGCGCCAGCAGCCCGGAGACAGGCTCCCGCGTATGGGGTGAGCAGTTCTTC
J: TRBJ2-1
V: TRBV5-1
D: NA
size: NA

CDR3: CASSFLRMTGEGTEAFF
DNA: TGTGCCAGCAGCTTCCTTAGGATGACAGGGGAGGGAACTGAAGCTTTCTTT
J: TRBJ1-1
V: TRBV7-9
D: TRBD1
size: NA

CDR3: CASSSGQAGNSPLHF
DNA: TGCGCCAGCAGCTCGGGACAGGCGGGTAATTCACCCCTCCACTTT
J: TRBJ1-6
V: TRBV5-1
D: TRBD1
size: NA

CDR3: CASSSNSYPPNNEQFF
DNA: TGTGCCAGCAGCTCGAACAGTTACCCACCCAACAATGAGCAGTTCTTC
J: TRBJ2-1
V: TRBV5-4
D: NA
size: NA

CDR3: CASTEVRGRELFF
DNA: TGTGCCAGCACAGAGGTAAGGGGCCGGGAGCTGTTTTTT
J: TRBJ2-2
V: TRBV28
D: NA
size: NA

CDR3: CASSEEQVVNQPQHF
DNA: TGTGCCAGCAGTGAGGAGCAAGTCGTTAATCAGCCCCAGCATTTT
J: TRBJ1-5
V: TRBV2
D: NA
size: NA

CDR3: CASSSLAGAGQPQHF
DNA: TGTGCCAGCAGCTCCTTAGCAGGGGCAGGTCAGCCCCAGCATTTT
J: TRBJ1-5
V: TRBV7-2
D: NA
size: NA

CDR3: CASSRRQGGGTEAFF
DNA: TGTGCCAGCAGCAGGCGACAGGGGGGGGGCACTGAAGCTTTCTTT
J: TRBJ1-1
V: TRBV13
D: TRBD1
size: NA

CDR3: CASSLNLQGAPGELFF
DNA: TGCGCCAGCAGTCTCAACCTACAGGGAGCCCCCGGGGAGCTGTTTTTT
J: TRBJ2-2
V: TRBV5-1
D: NA
size: NA

CDR3: CAISERTVIPQRAEAFF
DNA: TGTGCCATCAGTGAGCGGACAGTCATCCCGCAACGGGCTGAAGCTTTCTTT
J: TRBJ1-1
V: TRBV10-3
D: NA
size: NA

CDR3: CASSIRGDTEAFF
DNA: TGTGCCAGCAGTATCCGGGGTGACACTGAAGCTTTCTTT
J: TRBJ1-1
V: TRBV25-1
D: NA
size: NA

CDR3: CAGDTANQPQHF
DNA: TGTGCCGGGGACACTGCCAATCAGCCCCAGCATTTT
J: TRBJ1-5
V: TRBV5-5
D: NA
size: NA

CDR3: CASVLGQGDDYGYTF
DNA: TGTGCCAGCGTGCTCGGACAGGGGGATGACTATGGCTACACCTTC
J: TRBJ1-2
V: TRBV28
D: TRBD1
size: NA